This T cell receptor (beta chain) was retrieved from a study of T cells after yellow fever vaccination. On the study more broadly: Low-cell-number fractions were prepared with SMART-Seq v4 Ultra Low Input.

This clonotype was picked up many times. Its specificity is not known. It was through 5'RACE template switching that TCR cDNA was made, with a universal primer site and UMIs added. TCRdb called the 5' RACE reads again in MiXCR, with one record for every CDR3 protein. This sample has 95,000 to 150,000 distinct CDR3 sequences, with 6% to 8% found just once. Germline CDR1 reads SGHTA; CDR2 reads FQGNSA. The germline V and J ends were trimmed by 1 base and 3 bases, with 10 bases remaining between them. The CDR3 has 14 amino acids. Study findings and constraints: Post-booster repertoires contained most primary-vaccination clones again (almost 97% CD4, about 90% CD8).

This receptor was obtained from a man aged 18 to 30 who received the YFV17D yellow fever vaccine. The gene calls are TRBV7-2 and TRBJ2-7; D not certain. The sequencing used CD4+ T cells sorted from PBMCs, collected 9 to 10 days after the first yellow fever vaccination. The CDR3 nucleotides are TGTGCCAGCAGCTTAGGAGTACCTAACTACGAGCAGTACTTC. This codes for CASSLGVPNYEQYF.